This TCR beta chain was identified in a study of cytomegalovirus exposure and HLA in healthy donors. Regarding the study as a whole: A later analysis showed that HLA-associated TCR beta chains had undergone more clonal expansion than equally common others.

This clone was picked up a small number of times. What it binds is unknown. PCR involved 60 Vbeta and 13 Jbeta primers. Clones were sequenced by immunoSEQ multiplex PCR, and TCRdb holds only the in-frame ones, with some missing. The sample holds approximately 180,000 clones, over 60% seen once. The receptor was derived from a woman in her thirties or forties in good health and CMV-seronegative. Specimen: PBMCs.

The CDR3 region has the DNA TGTGCCAGCACTAACACAGATACGCAGTATTTT. It translates to CASTNTDTQYF. This rearrangement joins TRBV6-5 to TRBJ2-3; D not resolved. Per germline, CDR1 MNHEY and CDR2 SVGAGI. The V gene lost 7 bases and the J gene lost 2 bases, with 4 bases spanning the gap. This CDR3 has 11 amino acids.